The 25 T cell receptor beta chains given below trace back to one sample, sequenced in a study of shared clonotypes between healthy human individuals. It was CD45RO-negative cells, positively selected for CCR7, that made up naive CD8 cells, with terminally differentiated effector memory CD45RA+ cells excluded. TCRdb's copy holds only in-frame clones and misses some; the assay was immunoSEQ multiplex PCR. In the table there are about 2,100,000 clones, 85% to 95% of which are singletons. The sample was naive CD8+ T cells from PBMCs. Receptor source: a young man in good health. Some clones in this sample may be carry-over from other donors' samples.

The chain has TRBV7-9 and TRBJ2-1, with TRBD2 identical over 15 bases. V was pared by 6 bases and J by 4 bases, with 13 bases of the junction left unmatched. The V gene's germline CDR1 is SEHNR and CDR2 FQNEAQ (reference sequence). This CDR3 is 19 amino acids long. CDR3 region: CASRVPGLAGGTSYNEQFF. The CDR3 bases are TGTGCCAGCAGGGTCCCGGGACTAGCGGGGGGCACTTCATACAATGAGCAGTTCTTC.

The V and J genes are TRBV27 and TRBJ2-5; no firm D call. CDR3 size: 15 residues. Trimming shortened V by 6 bases and J by 2 bases, and 16 bases separated the two germline ends. Looked up from germline, CDR1 is MNHEY and CDR2 is SMNVEV (reference sequence). The CDR3 coding sequence is TGTGCCAGCAGCAGCATCCCGACTGGACAAGAGACCCAGTACTTC. Its protein is CASSSIPTGQETQYF.

Comments on this clone: This CDR3 is also generated by other DNA sequences in the sample. The chain is built from TRBV19 and TRBJ2-1, with TRBD2 matching 11 bases. Trimming removed 3 bases from V and 4 bases from J; junction bases left unmatched: 2. Looked up from germline, CDR1 is LNHDA and CDR2 is SQIVND (reference sequence). The CDR3 loop spans 15 amino acids. The DNA for the CDR3 is TGTGCCAGTAGTATCGGGACTAGCGGTTACAATGAGCAGTTCTTC. Encoded protein: CASSIGTSGYNEQFF.

The chain couples TRBV28 to TRBJ2-3, with TRBD1 matching 7 bases. V lost 4 bases, J lost 2 bases, and 9 bases stayed unmatched. Germline V lookup: CDR1 MDHEN, CDR2 SYDVKM. The CDR3 loop spans 16 amino acids. The CDR3 coding sequence is TGTGCCAGCAGTTCCACGGGGACAGAGTCCACAGATACGCAGTATTTT. It specifies CASSSTGTESTDTQYF.

CDR3 coding DNA: TGCGCCAGCCTCTCCGGGGACAGGAACACTGAAGCTTTCTTT. It codes for CASLSGDRNTEAFF. The chain joins TRBV5-1 to TRBJ1-1; TRBD1 matches 7 bases. Germline lookup yields CDR1 SGHRS and CDR2 YFSETQ. Losses at the gene ends were 7 bases for V and 1 base for J; bases not matched to a gene: 7. The CDR3 spans 14 residues.

J is TRBJ2-1 and V is TRBV20-1; D call uncertain. Trimming shortened V by 2 bases and J by 10 bases, and 6 bases separated the two germline ends. This CDR3 region has 10 residues. The germline V gene has CDR1 DFQATT and CDR2 SNEGSKA (reference sequence). The CDR3 loop is CSARYVEQFF. CDR3 in DNA: TGCAGTGCTAGATACGTGGAGCAGTTCTTC.

The chain couples TRBV6-5 to TRBJ2-3; maybe TRBD2 (5 bases). CDR3 length: 14 residues. Germline values: CDR1 MNHEY, CDR2 SVGAGI. Trimming cost V 4 bases and J 5 bases, with 13 bases left between them. CDR3 sequence reads: CASSSLVGEDTQYF. The CDR3 nucleotides are TGTGCCAGCAGTTCACTCGTCGGGGAAGATACGCAGTATTTT.

The V and J genes are TRBV29-1 and TRBJ2-6; perhaps TRBD1 as D (5 bases). The CDR3 is 14 amino acids. Germline lookup yields CDR1 SQVTM and CDR2 ANQGSEA. Trimming shortened V by 7 bases and J by 0 bases, and 10 bases separated the two germline ends. The CDR3 loop is CSATGPSGANVLTF. In DNA, the CDR3 is TGCAGCGCTACAGGACCCTCTGGGGCCAACGTCCTGACTTTC.

V usage is TRBV5-6 and J usage is TRBJ1-2; TRBD1 matches at 9 bases. CDR1 SGHDT and CDR2 YYEEEE come from the germline V gene. The CDR3 covers 14 residues. The trim removed 6 bases at V and 6 bases at J, leaving 9 bases unmatched. The CDR3 coding sequence is TGTGCCAGCAACCAAGGGACAGGGTGGAATGGCTACACCTTC. This encodes CASNQGTGWNGYTF. Together with reference TRBV5-6 and TRBJ1-2, the CDR3 gives the full variable domain: DAGVTQSPTHLIKTRGQQVTLRCSPKSGHDTVSWYQQALGQGPQFIFQYYEEEERQRGNFPDRFSGHQFPNYSSELNVNALLLGDSALYLCASNQGTGWNGYTFGSGTRLTVV.

To note about this clone: The CDR3 end shows no conserved phenylalanine or tryptophan, and so a read error is likely. No DNA is shown, since the ends of the CDR3 on it are uncertain; the CDR3 is the one TCRdb lists. The J gene is TRBJ2-7, the V gene TRBV7-5; the table's D gene call, TRBD1, was not cross checked with the DNA. TRBV7-5 corresponds to a pseudogene. The CDR3 spans 10 residues, counting both ends. The CDR3 region is CASINRGLGI.

The rearrangement uses TRBV10-2 and TRBJ2-1; possible D gene TRBD2, 5 bases. The CDR3 extends over 15 amino acids. With 6 bases removed from V and 0 bases from J, the gap between germline ends came to 12 bases. Germline V gene sequence: CDR1 WSHSY, CDR2 SAAADI. The CDR3 sequence is CASSLDYASYNEQFF. The CDR3 DNA reads TGCGCCAGCAGCCTAGACTACGCCTCCTACAATGAGCAGTTCTTC.

This clone was picked up one time. Other nucleotide sequences from this sample produce the same CDR3. The chain links TRBV28 to TRBJ1-1; no clear D. The V end lost 6 bases, the J end lost 5 bases, and 7 bases lay between the germline ends. Germline loops: CDR1 MDHEN, CDR2 SYDVKM. The CDR3 contains 11 residues. The CDR3 DNA sequence: TGTGCCAGCAGCCCTCGTACTGAAGCTTTCTTT. Translation: CASSPRTEAFF.

Turning to this clone: Other DNA sequences in the same sample also yield this CDR3. V and J are TRBV28 and TRBJ2-7; tentative D call: TRBD2 (6 bases). V shed 1 base and J shed 2 bases, with 9 bases lying between them. CDR3 length: 14 amino acids. Germline assignment: CDR1 MDHEN and CDR2 SYDVKM. DNA of the CDR3: TGTGCCAGCAGTTTATTCGGGGGTACCTACGAGCAGTACTTC. Its protein is CASSLFGGTYEQYF.

V and J are TRBV5-6 and TRBJ2-1; TRBD1 matches at 7 bases. Germline V CDR1 and CDR2: SGHDT, YYEEEE. This CDR3 spans 15 amino acids. Losses at the gene ends were 4 bases for V and 8 bases for J; bases not matched to a gene: 12. CDR3 sequence reads: CASSTYRGSIYEQFF. The CDR3 DNA is TGTGCCAGCAGCACCTACAGGGGTTCGATTTATGAGCAGTTCTTC.

The chain carries TRBV19 and TRBJ2-7; D gene ambiguous. CDR1 LNHDA and CDR2 SQIVND come from the germline V gene (reference sequence). Trimming stripped 5 bases from V and 2 bases from J, with 7 bases between. This CDR3 comprises 12 residues. The CDR3 DNA sequence: TGTGCCAGTAGTGGTTCTGCCTACGAGCAGTACTTC. Its translation: CASSGSAYEQYF.

The J gene is TRBJ2-5, the V gene TRBV11-2; maybe TRBD1 (5 bases). Trimming removed 4 bases at V and 2 bases at J, with 11 bases between. The CDR3 is 14 residues long. CDR1 and CDR2 from the germline V gene are SGHAT and FQNNGV. CDR3 loop: CASSSSRTQETQYF. For the CDR3, the DNA is TGTGCCAGCAGCTCGTCACGGACACAAGAGACCCAGTACTTC.

V and J are TRBV7-9 and TRBJ1-2, with TRBD1 identical over 8 bases. The CDR3 has 14 residues. Trimming took 5 bases from V and 4 from J; bases not matched to a gene: 6. The germline gives CDR1 SEHNR, CDR2 FQNEAQ (reference sequence). DNA for the CDR3: TGTGCCAGCAGCCCCCTAGGACAGGGCTATGGCTACACCTTC. The encoded protein is CASSPLGQGYGYTF.

V and J are TRBV5-8 and TRBJ2-1; 14 bases are a match to TRBD2. Germline CDR1 reads SGHTS; CDR2 reads YDEGEE. The junction had 1 base not matched to a gene; V was cut back by 0 bases and J by 8 bases. This CDR3 is built from 15 residues. Here the CDR3 DNA reads TGTGCCAGCAGCTTGGGGACTAGCGGGAGGCATGAGCAGTTCTTC. Encoded protein: CASSLGTSGRHEQFF. Based on the CDR3 plus reference TRBV5-8 and TRBJ2-1, the full variable domain is EAGVTQSPTHLIKTRGQQATLRCSPISGHTSVYWYQQALGLGLQFLLWYDEGEERNRGNFPPRFSGRQFPNYSSELNVNALELEDSALYLCASSLGTSGRHEQFFGPGTRLTVL.

As regards this clone: The junction and the germline gene differ at one end; a read error may be behind it. The rearrangement uses TRBV29-1 and TRBJ2-1; no reliable D call. The germline gives CDR1 SQVTM, CDR2 ANQGSEA. The CDR3 is 15 residues long. The CDR3 sequence: CSVEGVGLSYNEQFF. CDR3 sequence (DNA): TGCAGCGTGGAAGGCGTTGGCCTCTCCTACAATGAGCAGTTCTTC.

The gene calls are TRBV11-2 and TRBJ1-1; 7 nucleotides line up with TRBD1. This CDR3 is built from 13 residues. The germline V gene has CDR1 SGHAT and CDR2 FQNNGV. The J segment lost 7 bases and the V segment lost 3 bases, leaving 5 bases of the junction unmatched. The CDR3 DNA reads as TGTGCCAGCAGCTTTAGACAGGGCGGTGAAGCTTTCTTT. Translated, it gives CASSFRQGGEAFF.

On this clone: Additional DNA sequences in this sample encode the identical CDR3. V usage is TRBV27 and J usage is TRBJ1-1; possible D gene TRBD1, 5 bases. Trimming cost V 6 bases and J 1 base, with 9 bases left between them. Germline values: CDR1 MNHEY, CDR2 SMNVEV (reference sequence). The CDR3 has 13 amino acids. The chain's CDR3 is CASSFDRNTEAFF. The CDR3 DNA reads TGTGCCAGCAGCTTCGACAGGAACACTGAAGCTTTCTTT.

This chain connects TRBV9 to TRBJ2-7; D gene unclear. V shed 0 bases and J shed 7 bases, with 11 bases lying between them. The CDR3 is 13 residues long. CDR1 and CDR2 (germline): SGDLS, YYNGEE. In nucleotides, the CDR3 is TGTGCCAGCAGCGTAGGTTCTTGGGGTGAGCAGTACTTC. Translation: CASSVGSWGEQYF.

V is TRBV7-9 and J is TRBJ2-5; 7 bases map to TRBD1. Germline assignment: CDR1 SEHNR and CDR2 FQNEAQ (reference sequence). J gave up 3 bases and V 5 bases, and 9 bases lay outside the gene matches. The CDR3 has 15 amino acids. CDR3 loop: CASSNRQGAKETQYF. The CDR3, as DNA: TGTGCCAGCAGCAACCGACAGGGTGCAAAAGAGACCCAGTACTTC. The whole variable domain, filled in from reference TRBV7-9 and TRBJ2-5, reads DTGVSQNPRHKITKRGQNVTFRCDPISEHNRLYWYRQTLGQGPEFLTYFQNEAQLEKSRLLSDRFSAERPKGSFSTLEIQRTEQGDSAMYLCASSNRQGAKETQYFGPGTRLLVL.

This CDR3 reads CASSLRGPGRNEQFF. The CDR3 DNA follows: TGTGCCAGCAGTTTACGGGGGCCTGGGAGGAATGAGCAGTTCTTC. The V and J genes are TRBV27 and TRBJ2-1; D could derive from TRBD1 or TRBD2 (6 bases each). Germline V gene data show CDR1 as MNHEY and CDR2 as SMNVEV (reference sequence). The CDR3 is 15 residues long. The V end was cut by 2 bases, the J end by 7 bases, with 15 bases between.

This sequence joins TRBV15 and TRBJ2-1; TRBD1 agrees at 9 bases. J gave up 2 bases and V 5 bases, and 10 bases lay outside the gene matches. The germline V gene has CDR1 LNHNV and CDR2 YYDKDF (reference sequence). The CDR3 covers 17 residues. CDR3 DNA sequence: TGTGCCACCAGCGGGCCCCGGGACAGGGAGCCCTACAATGAGCAGTTCTTC. This sequence encodes CATSGPRDREPYNEQFF.